The clone carrying this T cell receptor (beta chain) has only a few counts. Germline CDR1 SGHRS, CDR2 YFSETQ. V lost 0 bases and J lost 2, with 12 bases in between. This CDR3 region has 16 residues. The sample originates from a study of blood T cell repertoires in COVID-19. Study summary: PBMCs, B-cell-depleted T cells, or T cells were the source of the cDNA or gDNA that made up the material.

Study processing details: Reference gene primer amplification gave nucleated cell count estimates. Produced via immunoSEQ multiplex PCR; TCRdb's table is partial and in-frame only. V and J calls and clone size are given by that table; D and trimming were obtained from the DNA. The table shows under 140,000 clones, with around four fifths occurring only once. V gene TRBV5-1 combines with J gene TRBJ1-3, with D uncertain. The specimen was peripheral blood. The sequence derives from an older woman with acute or convalescent COVID-19. The CDR3 here is CASSLGLDPTGNTIYF. The CDR3 coding sequence is TGCGCCAGCAGCTTGGGACTTGATCCTACTGGAAACACCATATATTTT.